Each of the 26 T cell receptor beta chains below was sequenced from the same sample in a study of T cell clusters in autoimmune cytopenias. Some 40,000 genome equivalents of blood DNA were amplified for TRB. Multiplex touch-down PCR amplified TRB using TRB-A and TRB-B pools in one tube. TCRdb processed the multiplex PCR reads again and assigns one entry to each CDR3 protein, with no DNA. This table lists fewer than 7,500 distinct CDR3 sequences. The sequenced material came from peripheral blood. The receptor source for this set is a human donor with an autoimmune cytopenia or autoimmune hepatitis (not recorded which).

The chain has TRBV20-1 and TRBJ2-3; TCRdb calls TRBD2, which cannot be checked without DNA. CDR1 is DFQATT and CDR2 is SNEGSKA in the germline V gene (reference sequence). The CDR3 extends over 15 amino acids. The CDR3 sequence: CSADGIAGYTDTQYF.

The chain joins TRBV2 to TRBJ2-2. The V gene's germline CDR1 is SNHLY and CDR2 FYNNEI. This CDR3 is built from 15 residues. The CDR3 reads CASSWGFANTGELFF.

The V call is TRBV7-2, the J call TRBJ2-1; TCRdb indicates TRBD1, and absent DNA this call remains unverified. Germline V CDR1 and CDR2: SGHTA, FQGNSA. The CDR3 length is 14 residues. CDR3 region: CASSPTGIHNEQFF.

Its frequency marks this clonotype as medium-sized. The J gene is TRBJ2-7, the V gene TRBV30; TCRdb picks TRBD1, but there is no DNA to check that call. CDR1 is GTSNPN, CDR2 SVGIG, per germline (reference sequence). The CDR3 loop spans 13 amino acids. The CDR3 is CAWSLAGNYEQYF.

CDR3 sequence: CSARDDLGETQYF. The V and J genes are TRBV20-1 and TRBJ2-5. Looked up from germline, CDR1 is DFQATT and CDR2 is SNEGSKA (reference sequence). CDR3 size: 13 residues.

This clonotype is identified as medium-sized from frequency. This rearrangement joins TRBV19 to TRBJ1-6; TCRdb's D call of TRBD1 is untestable without DNA. The CDR3 sequence is 16 residues long. In germline, CDR1 is LNHDA, CDR2 SQIVND (reference sequence). This chain's CDR3 is CASSSPPGARNSPLHF.

The V gene is TRBV4-3, the J gene TRBJ2-2; TCRdb gives TRBD1 as the D gene, but with no DNA this cannot be confirmed. Looked up from germline, CDR1 is LGHNA and CDR2 is YSLEER. This CDR3 contains 14 residues. The CDR3 region is CASSQDRGTGELFF.

Measured by frequency, this clonotype is medium-sized. This sequence joins TRBV15 and TRBJ1-5; lacking DNA, the TRBD1 call made by TCRdb goes unchecked. Germline V gene data show CDR1 as LNHNV and CDR2 as YYDKDF (reference sequence). This CDR3 contains 16 residues. The CDR3 spells CATSRPRESRGQPQHF.

This clonotype counts as medium-sized by frequency. V and J are TRBV18 and TRBJ2-2; TCRdb proposes TRBD1, but this gene call is untestable without DNA. The germline V gene has CDR1 KGHSH and CDR2 LQKENI. The CDR3 length is 16 residues. The CDR3 loop reads CASSPKGALNTGELFF. Drawing the rest from reference TRBV18 and TRBJ2-2, the complete variable domain is NAGVMQNPRHLVRRRGQEARLRCSPMKGHSHVYWYRQLPEEGLKFMVYLQKENIIDESGMPKERFSAEFPKEGPSILRIQQVVRGDSAAYFCASSPKGALNTGELFFGEGSRLTVL.

This clonotype is identified as medium-sized from frequency. V is TRBV6-2 or TRBV6-3 and J is TRBJ1-2; lacking DNA, the TRBD1 call made by TCRdb goes unchecked. The CDR3 has 13 residues. Germline assignment: CDR1 MNHEY and CDR2 SVGEGT. The CDR3 loop is CASSPLTGRDYTF.

The J gene is TRBJ2-1, the V gene TRBV5-1; without DNA, the TCRdb call of TRBD2 cannot be checked. Germline assignment: CDR1 SGHRS and CDR2 YFSETQ. The CDR3 length is 15 residues. The CDR3 loop reads CASSLGTSGGDEQFF.

Considering frequency, this clonotype is medium-sized. The CDR3: CASSRPQVSGELFF. The rearrangement joins TRBV27 to TRBJ2-2; the D gene TCRdb calls, TRBD1, cannot be checked with no DNA. Per germline, CDR1 MNHEY and CDR2 SMNVEV (reference sequence). CDR3 length equals 14 residues.

The V and J genes are TRBV6-6 and TRBJ1-1; the TCRdb call, TRBD1, lacks DNA for checking. Germline CDR1 is MNHNY and CDR2 is SVGAGI (reference sequence). The CDR3 contains 15 residues. CDR3 residues: CASSLDRLSNTEAFF.

Judged by frequency, this clonotype is medium-sized. This chain links TRBV7-2 with TRBJ2-2; the TCRdb D gene call, TRBD1, has no DNA to confirm it. The CDR3 totals 15 residues. CDR1 and CDR2 (germline): SGHTA, FQGNSA. CDR3 protein: CASSPRDRVTGELFF.

The genes are TRBV6-2 or TRBV6-3 and TRBJ2-5; checking the TCRdb D call of TRBD2 is not possible without DNA. This CDR3 is built from 17 residues. Germline lookup yields CDR1 MNHEY and CDR2 SVGEGT. The CDR3 sequence is CASSYFRRLAGRETQYF.

This clonotype counts as medium-sized by frequency. The chain is built from TRBV27 and TRBJ2-3; TCRdb returns TRBD2, unconfirmable since there is no DNA. Per germline, CDR1 MNHEY and CDR2 SMNVEV (reference sequence). This CDR3 contains 16 residues. This CDR3 is CASSSFLAGGPDTQYF.

This clonotype is classed as medium-sized by frequency. This sequence joins TRBV6-5 and TRBJ1-2; TCRdb returns TRBD1, unconfirmable since there is no DNA. There are 20 residues in the CDR3. The germline CDR1 and CDR2 sequences are MNHEY and SVGAGI. This CDR3 reads CASSRRIIQSGFRRDYGYTF.

The chain uses TRBV20-1 and TRBJ1-6. This CDR3 has 16 residues. The germline V gene has CDR1 DFQATT and CDR2 SNEGSKA (reference sequence). CDR3 residues: CSARAAVQASGSPLHF.

This clonotype shows up as medium-sized by frequency. This chain connects TRBV19 to TRBJ1-4. CDR1 and CDR2 from the germline V gene are LNHDA and SQIVND (reference sequence). The CDR3 sequence is 12 residues long. CDR3 loop: CASSISLGKLFF.

This chain connects TRBV6-2 or TRBV6-3 to TRBJ1-5. The CDR3 covers 15 residues. CDR1 is MNHEY, CDR2 SVGEGT, per germline. Here the CDR3 reads CASSLDHPSNQPQHF.

J is TRBJ2-7 and V is TRBV6-2 or TRBV6-3; TCRdb names TRBD1, which stays unverified in the absence of DNA. CDR1 is MNHEY and CDR2 is SVGEGT in the germline V gene. The CDR3 contains 18 residues. CDR3: CASSYPTAGGGPSYEQYF.

This clonotype counts as medium-sized by frequency. The chain has TRBV30 and TRBJ1-6; absent DNA, TCRdb's TRBD1 call cannot be checked. The CDR3 extends over 13 amino acids. The germline CDR1 and CDR2 sequences are GTSNPN and SVGIG (reference sequence). CDR3 sequence: CAWRGGPNSPLHF.

Considering frequency, this clonotype is medium-sized. The chain couples TRBV19 to TRBJ1-2. The CDR3 sequence is 14 residues long. Germline loops: CDR1 LNHDA, CDR2 SQIVND (reference sequence). This chain's CDR3 is CASSLLEGPYGYTF.

This clonotype is called medium-sized based on its frequency. The genes are TRBV6-2 or TRBV6-3 and TRBJ2-1; TCRdb reports TRBD2, a call that lacks DNA to check it against. Per the germline V gene, CDR1 is MNHEY and CDR2 is SVGEGT. The length of the CDR3 is 15 residues. This CDR3 is CASLAFGQPYNEQFF.

This chain joins TRBV7-2 and TRBJ2-3; TCRdb's assignment of TRBD1 cannot be checked, as there is no DNA. Germline lookup yields CDR1 SGHTA and CDR2 FQGNSA. The CDR3 runs 14 residues. CDR3 protein: CASSLGGQEDTQYF.

The chain carries TRBV5-3 and TRBJ1-5. TRBV5-3 carries the ORF label, with uncertain function. CDR3 size: 17 residues. CDR3 residues: CARSLPLLGQKNQPQHF.